The 3 T cell receptor beta chains below all came from one sample that was sequenced in a study of blood T cell repertoires in COVID-19 (dated by TCRdb to 2018 to 2021). Libraries came from the immunoSEQ multiplex PCR assay. Held by TCRdb, this immuneACCESS table contains in-frame sequences only and omits some clones. Under half of the omission traces to an unresolved V gene where checked; the cause of the rest is unknown. The sample profile shows around 150,000 clones; 75% to 90% of them were found once. The ten largest account for less than 4% of the sample. Specimen: peripheral blood. The receptors derive from a woman aged 60 to 75 with active COVID-19.

The chain uses TRBV18 and TRBJ1-4; D remains ambiguous. CDR3 length: 14 amino acids. The V gene's germline CDR1 is KGHSH and CDR2 LQKENI. Deletions cut 3 bases from V and 5 bases from J, with 10 bases between. CDR3: CASSPWRENEKLFF. The CDR3 region has the DNA TGTGCCAGCTCACCGTGGAGGGAAAATGAAAAACTGTTTTTT.

The chain carries TRBV6-1 and TRBJ1-5; TRBD1 matches 9 bases. The CDR3 is made up of 17 amino acids. Trimming at V came to 3 bases and at J to 6 bases, leaving 12 bases not matched to a gene. Per germline, CDR1 MNHNS and CDR2 SASEGT. The CDR3 sequence is CASSDRAGTGFSQPQHF. CDR3 coding DNA: TGTGCCAGCAGTGACAGGGCCGGGACAGGGTTTAGTCAGCCCCAGCATTTT.

The V gene is TRBV10-2, the J gene TRBJ2-5; 9 bases are a match to TRBD1. Germline V gives CDR1 WSHSY, CDR2 SAAADI. This CDR3 has 14 residues. Unmatched junction bases numbered 7, after V lost 6 bases and J lost 5 bases. The CDR3 sequence is CASRMGTGSETQYF. CDR3 nucleotide sequence: TGCGCCAGCAGGATGGGGACAGGGTCGGAGACCCAGTACTTC.